This entry lists 5 T cell receptor beta chains sequenced from one sample in a study of low-dose radiotherapy and immunotherapy resistance in tumors (dated by TCRdb to 2021 to 2024). Sequencer: Illumina HiSeq 2500. First-strand cDNA was synthesized with Superscript III and a set of TRAV- and TRBV-specific primers, covering both TCRalpha and TCRbeta chains. TCRs were amplified with Phusion for about 20 PCR cycles using a constant-region primer together with the adapter attached to the V primers. TCRdb redid the processing of the public reads, applying fastp at Q25 and MiXCR, and retained in-frame beta chains. Identical CDR3 protein sequences are pooled into one entry, listed with their most common genes and DNA. The sample table holds under 70,000 distinct CDR3 sequences, of which under 30% were seen once. Under 7% of the sample goes to the ten largest clones. This specimen's time point label, interpreted: after trial treatment. The sample's treatment or condition, from its label and the paper: LDRT plus nivolumab, ipilimumab, low-dose cyclophosphamide and aspirin (RACIN trial).

Specimen: PBMCs, collected after low-dose radiotherapy plus immunotherapy. The receptor source for this set is a male donor with prostate cancer.

There are many counts of this clonotype. The genes are TRBV7-2 and TRBJ2-4, with 11 nucleotides matching TRBD2. V lost 4 bases, J lost 7 bases, and 6 bases stayed unmatched. This CDR3 is built from 15 residues. Germline CDR1 and CDR2: SGHTA and FQGNSA. Here the CDR3 reads CASSYSGRAGNIQYF. Written as DNA, the CDR3 is TGTGCCAGCAGCTATAGCGGGAGGGCCGGGAACATTCAGTACTTC.

This clonotype was seen ten or more times. The chain uses TRBV28 and TRBJ1-5, with a tentative D call TRBD1 (6 bases). CDR1 is MDHEN and CDR2 is SYDVKM in the germline V gene. V lost 6 bases and J lost 5, with 23 bases in between. The length of the CDR3 is 17 residues. CDR3 in amino acids: CASSTPLSGGLYQPQHF. The CDR3 DNA is TGTGCCAGCAGCACCCCACTATCGGGGGGGCTTTATCAGCCCCAGCATTTT.

This clonotype was observed many times. V gene TRBV20-1 combines with J gene TRBJ2-5; the D is unclear. Germline CDR1 DFQATT, CDR2 SNEGSKA (reference sequence). The CDR3 sequence is 11 residues long. V was cut by 3 bases and J by 2 bases, with 4 bases left in between. DNA for the CDR3: TGCAGTGCTAGCCGACAAGAGACCCAGTACTTC. Protein product: CSASRQETQYF.

This clonotype was seen repeatedly, ten times or more. The V call is TRBV5-1, the J call TRBJ2-1; 9 bases fit TRBD1. Germline V CDR1 and CDR2: SGHRS, YFSETQ. This CDR3 contains 15 residues. V shed 4 bases and J 8 bases; nucleotides not matched to a gene: 10. CDR3 DNA: TGCGCCAGCAGCAAGGACAGGGGTGGGAAAGATGAGCAGTTCTTC. It specifies CASSKDRGGKDEQFF.

This clonotype rates as medium-sized. J is TRBJ2-5 and V is TRBV20-1; TRBD2 agrees at 8 bases. CDR3 length equals 13 residues. Trimming removed 5 bases from V and 5 bases from J; junction bases left unmatched: 7. Germline V lookup: CDR1 DFQATT, CDR2 SNEGSKA (reference sequence). The CDR3 loop is CSAGGTREETQYF. The CDR3 bases are TGCAGTGCTGGGGGGACTAGGGAGGAGACCCAGTACTTC.